A selection of T cell receptor beta chains follows, all from one sample in a study of blood T cell repertoires in COVID-19. Libraries were prepared by immunoSEQ multiplex PCR; TCRdb keeps only in-frame clonotypes and omits some of them. The data contain hundreds of thousands of clones, 80% to 95% of them singletons. The sample was peripheral blood. These receptors were taken from a man between 60 and 75 years old with COVID-19, enrolled during active disease. The CDR3 runs from the conserved cysteine through the conserved F or W. The order of the fields is CDR3 protein, CDR3 DNA, D gene, J gene, clone size, V gene, CDR3 length. The D gene is left open where the match is weak. The size field is filled for only some rows; it gives once, few, many or a size class.

cdr3_aa: CASSHGGSHSPLHF
cdr3_nt: TGTGCCAGCAGCCACGGGGGGTCGCATTCACCCCTCCACTTT
d_call: .
j_call: TRBJ1-6
clone_size: once
v_call: TRBV6-1
cdr3_length: 14

cdr3_aa: CASSSQTGAPDTQYF
cdr3_nt: TGTGCCAGCAGCTCTCAGACAGGGGCGCCAGATACGCAGTATTTT
d_call: TRBD1
j_call: TRBJ2-3
clone_size: once
v_call: TRBV4-2
cdr3_length: 15

cdr3_aa: CASSPGTGWFYGYTF
cdr3_nt: TGTGCCAGCAGCCCTGGGACAGGTTGGTTCTATGGCTACACCTTC
d_call: TRBD1
j_call: TRBJ1-2
clone_size: .
v_call: TRBV3-1/TRBV3-2
cdr3_length: 15

cdr3_aa: CASTRGEGRSDGYTF
cdr3_nt: TGTGCCAGCACCCGTGGGGAGGGGCGGTCTGACGGCTACACCTTC
d_call: .
j_call: TRBJ1-2
clone_size: .
v_call: TRBV6-6
cdr3_length: 15

cdr3_aa: CASSQTEPGARYQETQYF
cdr3_nt: TGTGCCAGCAGTCAGACAGAGCCGGGCGCACGGTACCAAGAGACCCAGTACTTC
d_call: .
j_call: TRBJ2-5
clone_size: .
v_call: TRBV3-1/TRBV3-2
cdr3_length: 18

cdr3_aa: CASSLEKTSGTGAGGTGELFF
cdr3_nt: TGTGCCAGCAGCTTAGAAAAAACTTCCGGGACAGGGGCAGGTGGGACCGGGGAGCTGTTTTTT
d_call: TRBD1
j_call: TRBJ2-2
clone_size: .
v_call: TRBV11-3
cdr3_length: 21

cdr3_aa: CASTILLNTEAFF
cdr3_nt: TGTGCCAGCACCATACTCTTGAACACTGAAGCTTTCTTT
d_call: .
j_call: TRBJ1-1
clone_size: .
v_call: TRBV12-3/TRBV12-4
cdr3_length: 13

cdr3_aa: CASSPRDRGLGQPQHF
cdr3_nt: TGTGCCAGCAGCCCTAGGGACAGGGGGCTAGGGCAGCCCCAGCATTTT
d_call: TRBD1
j_call: TRBJ1-5
clone_size: once
v_call: TRBV7-8
cdr3_length: 16

cdr3_aa: CASSPGGLTNTGELFF
cdr3_nt: TGTGCCAGTAGTCCAGGGGGCCTGACGAACACCGGGGAGCTGTTTTTT
d_call: TRBD1
j_call: TRBJ2-2
clone_size: .
v_call: TRBV19
cdr3_length: 16

cdr3_aa: CASSAGTEAFF
cdr3_nt: TGTGCCAGCAGTGCAGGCACTGAAGCTTTCTTT
d_call: .
j_call: TRBJ1-1
clone_size: .
v_call: TRBV2
cdr3_length: 11

cdr3_aa: CASKGGSLNSPLHF
cdr3_nt: TGTGCCAGCAAGGGAGGATCCTTAAATTCACCCCTCCACTTT
d_call: .
j_call: TRBJ1-6
clone_size: once
v_call: TRBV6-5
cdr3_length: 14

cdr3_aa: CASRRSLGQGNYEQYF
cdr3_nt: TGCGCCAGCAGAAGGTCCCTAGGACAGGGCAACTACGAGCAGTACTTC
d_call: TRBD1
j_call: TRBJ2-7
clone_size: .
v_call: TRBV10-1
cdr3_length: 16

cdr3_aa: CASSTQNYNEQFF
cdr3_nt: TGTGCCAGCAGCACCCAGAACTACAATGAGCAGTTCTTC
d_call: .
j_call: TRBJ2-1
clone_size: .
v_call: TRBV14
cdr3_length: 13

cdr3_aa: CASSQGLGVDYEQYF
cdr3_nt: TGCGCCAGCAGCCAAGGTTTAGGGGTCGACTACGAGCAGTACTTC
d_call: .
j_call: TRBJ2-7
clone_size: .
v_call: TRBV4-1
cdr3_length: 15

cdr3_aa: CASSKGTVGADTQYF
cdr3_nt: TGTGCCAGCAGTAAAGGGACAGTTGGGGCAGATACGCAGTATTTT
d_call: TRBD1
j_call: TRBJ2-3
clone_size: .
v_call: TRBV2
cdr3_length: 15

cdr3_aa: CASSLRTGSNEKLFF
cdr3_nt: TGTGCCAGCAGCCTGCGAACGGGAAGCAATGAAAAACTGTTTTTT
d_call: .
j_call: TRBJ1-4
clone_size: .
v_call: TRBV7-9
cdr3_length: 15

cdr3_aa: CASRTGGASNYGYTF
cdr3_nt: TGTGCCAGCAGGACAGGGGGCGCCTCAAACTATGGCTACACCTTC
d_call: TRBD1
j_call: TRBJ1-2
clone_size: .
v_call: TRBV27
cdr3_length: 15

cdr3_aa: CASSLSAPSNEQFF
cdr3_nt: TGTGCCAGCAGTTTATCGGCCCCATCCAATGAGCAGTTCTTC
d_call: .
j_call: TRBJ2-1
clone_size: .
v_call: TRBV27
cdr3_length: 14

cdr3_aa: CATSRLGLGAGETQYF
cdr3_nt: TGTGCCACCAGCCGCCTGGGGTTGGGGGCGGGTGAGACCCAGTACTTC
d_call: .
j_call: TRBJ2-5
clone_size: .
v_call: TRBV15
cdr3_length: 16

cdr3_aa: CATSRDGGQGYEQYF
cdr3_nt: TGTGCCACCAGCAGAGATGGGGGACAGGGCTACGAGCAGTACTTC
d_call: TRBD1
j_call: TRBJ2-7
clone_size: .
v_call: TRBV15
cdr3_length: 15

cdr3_aa: CASSYSNALSNQPQHF
cdr3_nt: TGTGCCAGCAGTTACTCGAATGCCCTAAGCAATCAGCCCCAGCATTTT
d_call: .
j_call: TRBJ1-5
clone_size: .
v_call: TRBV6-2/TRBV6-3
cdr3_length: 16

cdr3_aa: CASSPYRNEETRYF
cdr3_nt: TGTGCCAGTAGCCCCTACAGGAATGAAGAGACCCGGTACTTC
d_call: .
j_call: TRBJ2-5
clone_size: .
v_call: TRBV19
cdr3_length: 14

cdr3_aa: CASSLQGRGNTIYF
cdr3_nt: TGTGCCAGCAGCTTACAGGGGCGAGGAAACACCATATATTTT
d_call: .
j_call: TRBJ1-3
clone_size: .
v_call: TRBV7-2
cdr3_length: 14

cdr3_aa: CASSQDLAAQETQYF
cdr3_nt: TGTGCCAGCAGCCAGGACCTAGCGGCCCAAGAGACCCAGTACTTC
d_call: TRBD2
j_call: TRBJ2-5
clone_size: .
v_call: TRBV3-1/TRBV3-2
cdr3_length: 15

cdr3_aa: CASSYSGTSGDEQYF
cdr3_nt: TGTGCCAGCAGTTACTCGGGGACTAGCGGGGACGAGCAGTACTTC
d_call: TRBD2
j_call: TRBJ2-7
clone_size: .
v_call: TRBV6-5
cdr3_length: 15

cdr3_aa: CASSFGTAKETQYF
cdr3_nt: TGTGCCAGCAGTTTCGGGACAGCAAAAGAGACCCAGTACTTC
d_call: TRBD1
j_call: TRBJ2-5
clone_size: .
v_call: TRBV6-2/TRBV6-3
cdr3_length: 14

cdr3_aa: CASSPGQLTFSGANVLTF
cdr3_nt: TGCGCCAGCAGCCCGGGACAGCTAACCTTCTCTGGGGCCAACGTCCTGACTTTC
d_call: TRBD1
j_call: TRBJ2-6
clone_size: .
v_call: TRBV5-1
cdr3_length: 18